This entry lists 24 T cell receptor beta chains sequenced from one sample in a study of PD-1 blockade in mismatch repair-deficient tumors. TCRdb's copy holds only in-frame clones and misses some; the assay was immunoSEQ multiplex PCR. The sample holds approximately 51,000 clones, about 84% seen once. Here the sequenced sample was peripheral blood, taken approximately 18 weeks after starting pembrolizumab. These receptors all come from an adult with mismatch repair-deficient cancer.

The chain uses TRBV18 and TRBJ1-3; TRBD1 is a possible D gene (5 bases). In germline, CDR1 is KGHSH, CDR2 LQKENI. V shed 6 bases and J shed 0 bases, with 12 bases lying between them. This CDR3 has 15 residues. CDR3 nucleotide sequence: TGTGCCAGCTCGCCAAATCAGGGCTCTGGAAACACCATATATTTT. Its translation: CASSPNQGSGNTIYF.

In this sample, this clone turned up a few times. This sequence joins TRBV4-1 and TRBJ1-2; tentative D call: TRBD1 (6 bases). Trimming removed 4 bases at V and 8 bases at J, with 17 bases between. Germline CDR1 reads MGHRA; CDR2 reads YSYEKL. The CDR3 totals 14 residues. The CDR3 sequence: CASSPAGGFRGYTF. Written as DNA, the CDR3 is TGCGCCAGCAGCCCTGCTGGGGGCTTTCGGGGCTACACCTTC.

The chain carries TRBV6-1 and TRBJ2-1; D gene uncertain. Germline CDR1 is MNHNS and CDR2 is SASEGT. The CDR3 is made up of 12 amino acids. V gave up 1 base and J gave up 9 bases, with 7 bases separating them. The CDR3 DNA reads TGTGCCAGCAGTGAAGTAATCGGTGAGCAGTTCTTC. Translating it yields CASSEVIGEQFF.

This clone came up a few times. This chain uses TRBV15 with TRBJ2-5; D gene unclear. Trimming shortened V by 0 bases and J by 3 bases, and 5 bases separated the two germline ends. Germline V gives CDR1 LNHNV, CDR2 YYDKDF (reference sequence). The CDR3 is made up of 13 amino acids. The CDR3 reads CATSRELKETQYF. DNA of the CDR3: TGTGCCACCAGCAGAGAACTGAAAGAGACCCAGTACTTC.

This chain connects TRBV11-2 to TRBJ2-5, with TRBD1 matching 7 bases. V lost 9 bases, J lost 2 bases, and 6 bases stayed unmatched. Germline assignment: CDR1 SGHAT and CDR2 FQNNGV. CDR3 size: 13 residues. The CDR3 sequence: CASTTGEQETQYF. CDR3 DNA: TGTGCCAGTACAACAGGGGAACAAGAGACCCAGTACTTC.

A few counts support this clone. V and J are TRBV10-3 and TRBJ2-7; no firm D call. The CDR3 runs 13 residues. Germline V lookup: CDR1 ENHRY, CDR2 SYGVKD. V lost 2 bases and J lost 5, with 10 bases in between. CDR3 DNA sequence: TGTGCCATCAGTGAGGTAGGGCCCCACGAGCAGTACTTC. It encodes CAISEVGPHEQYF.

The chain uses TRBV6-1 and TRBJ2-7; D might be TRBD1 (6 bases). V dropped 1 base and J dropped 3 bases, with 13 bases sitting between them. Germline values: CDR1 MNHNS, CDR2 SASEGT. The CDR3 is made up of 15 amino acids. CDR3 protein: CASSEGGPSSYEQYF. The DNA for the CDR3 is TGTGCCAGCAGTGAAGGGGGGCCTTCTAGCTACGAGCAGTACTTC.

V gene TRBV11-3 combines with J gene TRBJ2-5; D is perhaps TRBD2 (6 bases). Germline assignment: CDR1 SGHNT and CDR2 YENEEA. V was cut by 1 base and J by 2 bases, with 26 bases left in between. The CDR3 is made up of 20 amino acids. The CDR3 region is CASSLVGGFEWGGNQETQYF. The CDR3 nucleotides read TGTGCCAGCAGCTTAGTCGGGGGTTTCGAGTGGGGCGGGAATCAAGAGACCCAGTACTTC.

The rearrangement uses TRBV29-1 and TRBJ2-5, with D perhaps being TRBD1 or TRBD2 (6 bases each). Trimming removed 4 bases at V and 4 bases at J, with 13 bases between. There are 13 residues in the CDR3. CDR1 and CDR2 from the germline V gene are SQVTM and ANQGSEA. This CDR3 is CSVGGGGRETQYF. CDR3 sequence (DNA): TGCAGCGTTGGAGGAGGGGGTCGAGAGACCCAGTACTTC. The variable domain in full, with the rest retrieved from reference TRBV29-1 and TRBJ2-5, is SAVISQKPSRDICQRGTSLTIQCQVDSQVTMMFWYRQQPGQSLTLIATANQGSEATYESGFVIDKFPISRPNLTFSTLTVSNMSPEDSSIYLCSVGGGGRETQYFGPGTRLLVL.

This clone came up once. This chain connects TRBV30 to TRBJ2-1; 7 bases align to TRBD2. J lost 1 base, V lost 2 bases, and 11 bases had no gene match. The CDR3 spans 17 residues. Per germline, CDR1 GTSNPN and CDR2 SVGIG (reference sequence). The CDR3 DNA sequence: TGTGCCTGGAGTTTGATCGGGGCGGGAGCGTCCTACAATGAGCAGTTCTTC. Translation: CAWSLIGAGASYNEQFF.

The rearrangement joins TRBV4-2 to TRBJ2-5; D possibly corresponds to TRBD2 (6 bases). Trimming cost V 1 base and J 9 bases, with 18 bases left between them. Germline assignment: CDR1 LGHNA and CDR2 YNFKEQ. The CDR3 loop spans 15 amino acids. CDR3 in amino acids: CASSQAERPGEAQYF. CDR3 nucleotides: TGTGCCAGCAGCCAAGCAGAGAGACCGGGGGAGGCCCAGTACTTC.

The chain couples TRBV11-1 to TRBJ2-1; D might be TRBD2 (6 bases). In germline, CDR1 is SGHAT, CDR2 FQDESV (reference sequence). The ends were cut back, 6 bases at V and 2 bases at J, with 17 bases in the middle. The CDR3 is 16 residues long. CDR3 amino acids: CASRAIRGLTYNEQFF. The CDR3 DNA sequence: TGTGCCAGCAGGGCCATCAGAGGACTAACCTACAATGAGCAGTTCTTC. Full variable domain (outside the CDR3, taken from reference TRBV11-1 and TRBJ2-1): EAEVAQSPRYKITEKSQAVAFWCDPISGHATLYWYRQILGQGPELLVQFQDESVVDDSQLPKDRFSAERLKGVDSTLKIQPAELGDSAMYLCASRAIRGLTYNEQFFGPGTRLTVL.

This clone was picked up a small number of times. V gene TRBV11-2 combines with J gene TRBJ1-1; a possible D gene is TRBD1 (5 bases). The V end lost 3 bases, the J end lost 5 bases, and 10 bases lay between the germline ends. This CDR3 contains 13 residues. CDR1 and CDR2 (germline): SGHAT, FQNNGV. This CDR3 reads CASSLQGLTEAFF. In DNA form, the CDR3 reads TGTGCCAGCAGCTTGCAGGGTCTGACTGAAGCTTTCTTT.

The chain couples TRBV11-2 to TRBJ2-3; 7 bases align to TRBD1. With V trimmed by 5 bases and J by 0 bases, 5 bases remained unmatched. The CDR3 length is 15 residues. Germline V gene sequence: CDR1 SGHAT, CDR2 FQNNGV. CDR3 in amino acids: CASSPAGGSTDTQYF. In DNA form, the CDR3 reads TGTGCCAGCAGCCCAGCAGGGGGAAGCACAGATACGCAGTATTTT.

V usage is TRBV30 and J usage is TRBJ1-5; D gene ambiguous. Germline V CDR1 and CDR2: GTSNPN, SVGIG (reference sequence). This CDR3 is built from 15 residues. The V and J ends lost 3 bases and 1 base respectively, with 13 bases between them. The CDR3 sequence is CAWSGLPGSNQPQHF. CDR3 nucleotides: TGTGCCTGGAGCGGACTCCCGGGGAGCAATCAGCCCCAGCATTTT.

The chain carries TRBV18 and TRBJ2-3, with no clear D. Germline V gene sequence: CDR1 KGHSH, CDR2 LQKENI. CDR3 length: 13 residues. Between the trimmed V and J ends, which lost 3 bases and 2 bases, there was a span of 6 bases. This CDR3 is CASSPMVTDTQYF. The CDR3 coding sequence is TGTGCCAGCTCACCTATGGTCACAGATACGCAGTATTTT.

The J gene is TRBJ2-3, the V gene TRBV4-1, with D maybe TRBD2 (6 bases). The CDR3 has 15 amino acids. CDR1 is MGHRA, CDR2 YSYEKL, per germline. V was trimmed by 9 bases and J by 4 bases, leaving 20 bases between them. The DNA of the CDR3 is TGCGCCAGTTCCTCGGGACTGAATGGGGCAGATACGCAGTATTTT. Protein product: CASSSGLNGADTQYF.

The chain uses TRBV7-2 and TRBJ1-5; TRBD1 matches 11 bases. The CDR3 sequence is 15 residues long. Germline loops: CDR1 SGHTA, CDR2 FQGNSA. V lost 5 bases, J lost 9 bases, and 9 bases stayed unmatched. The DNA of the CDR3 is TGTGCCAGCAGCCCCAGGACAGGGGGCATGGGGCCCCAGCATTTT. This sequence encodes CASSPRTGGMGPQHF.

The V gene is TRBV6-5, the J gene TRBJ1-2, with 7 bases aligning to TRBD1. V lost 5 bases to trimming and J lost 5 bases; unmatched junction nucleotides: 8. Germline CDR1 reads MNHEY; CDR2 reads SVGAGI. The CDR3 covers 14 residues. In DNA, the CDR3 is TGTGCCAGCAGTGACAGGGACTTTTTGTATGGCTACACCTTC. Amino acids: CASSDRDFLYGYTF.

This chain links TRBV7-3 with TRBJ2-2, with D possibly TRBD2 on 6 matching bases. CDR1 and CDR2 (germline): SGHTA, FQGTGA. Trimming stripped 5 bases from V and 2 bases from J, with 12 bases between. There are 15 residues in the CDR3. In DNA, the CDR3 is TGTGCCAGCAGCGCGTATAGCGGTAACACCGGGGAGCTGTTTTTT. It yields the protein CASSAYSGNTGELFF. Combining the CDR3 with reference TRBV7-3 and TRBJ2-2 gives the whole variable domain GAGVSQTPSNKVTEKGKYVELRCDPISGHTALYWYRQSLGQGPEFLIYFQGTGAADDSGLPNDRFFAVRPEGSVSTLKIQRTERGDSAVYLCASSAYSGNTGELFFGEGSRLTVL.

The chain links TRBV19 to TRBJ2-5; D uncertain. Trimming shortened V by 8 bases and J by 7 bases, and 11 bases separated the two germline ends. The CDR3 extends over 11 amino acids. Germline lookup yields CDR1 LNHDA and CDR2 SQIVND (reference sequence). DNA of the CDR3: TGTGCCAGTGGGATCTTGGGGACCCAGTACTTC. Amino acid sequence: CASGILGTQYF. Filled out from reference TRBV19 and TRBJ2-5, the complete variable domain reads DGGITQSPKYLFRKEGQNVTLSCEQNLNHDAMYWYRQDPGQGLRLIYYSQIVNDFQKGDIAEGYSVSREKKESFPLTVTSAQKNPTAFYLCASGILGTQYFGPGTRLLVL.

The rearrangement links TRBV18 to TRBJ2-3; no reliable D call. This CDR3 comprises 14 residues. Germline-derived CDR1 and CDR2 are KGHSH and LQKENI. Trimming stripped 0 bases from V and 6 bases from J, with 10 bases between. The DNA for the CDR3 is TGTGCCAGCTCACCACCGGACCTGAGGGATACGCAGTATTTT. The encoded protein is CASSPPDLRDTQYF.

The V and J genes are TRBV18 and TRBJ2-5; possibly TRBD2 for D (5 bases). CDR3 size: 14 residues. CDR1 is KGHSH and CDR2 is LQKENI in the germline V gene. Trimming shortened V by 6 bases and J by 5 bases, and 16 bases separated the two germline ends. CDR3 in DNA: TGTGCCAGCTCGTCGGAAAGGGAGCAGGAGACCCAGTACTTC. Its protein product is CASSSEREQETQYF. The full variable domain, rest sourced from reference TRBV18 and TRBJ2-5, is NAGVMQNPRHLVRRRGQEARLRCSPMKGHSHVYWYRQLPEEGLKFMVYLQKENIIDESGMPKERFSAEFPKEGPSILRIQQVVRGDSAAYFCASSSEREQETQYFGPGTRLLVL.

The rearrangement joins TRBV4-1 to TRBJ2-2; 8 bases are a match to TRBD1. The junction had 9 bases not matched to a gene; V was cut back by 4 bases and J by 5 bases. From germline, CDR1 is MGHRA and CDR2 YSYEKL. There are 16 residues in the CDR3. The CDR3 spells CASSPGQAPGTGELFF. CDR3 DNA: TGCGCCAGCAGCCCGGGACAGGCCCCGGGGACCGGGGAGCTGTTTTTT.